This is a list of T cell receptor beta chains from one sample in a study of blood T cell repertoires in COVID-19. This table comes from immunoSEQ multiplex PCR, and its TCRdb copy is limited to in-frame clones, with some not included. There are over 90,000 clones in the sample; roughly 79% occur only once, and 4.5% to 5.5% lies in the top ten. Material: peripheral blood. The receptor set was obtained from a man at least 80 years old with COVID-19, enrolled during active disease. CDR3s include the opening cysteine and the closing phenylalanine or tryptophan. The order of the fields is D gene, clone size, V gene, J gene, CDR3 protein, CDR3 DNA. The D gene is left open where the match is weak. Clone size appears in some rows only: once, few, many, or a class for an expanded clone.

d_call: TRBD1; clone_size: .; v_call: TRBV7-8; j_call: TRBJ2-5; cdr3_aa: CASSVRRQGQETQYF; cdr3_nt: TGTGCCAGCAGCGTCAGGAGACAGGGACAAGAGACCCAGTACTTC
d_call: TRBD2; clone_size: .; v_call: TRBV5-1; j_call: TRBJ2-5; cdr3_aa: CASSIGLAGGSETQYF; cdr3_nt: TGCGCCAGCAGCATCGGACTAGCGGGAGGAAGTGAGACCCAGTACTTC
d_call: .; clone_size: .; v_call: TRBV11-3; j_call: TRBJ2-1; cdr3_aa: CASSLDRDGGLNEQFF; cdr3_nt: TGTGCCAGCAGCTTAGACAGGGACGGGGGATTAAATGAGCAGTTCTTC
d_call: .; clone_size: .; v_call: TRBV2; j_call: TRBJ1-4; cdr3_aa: CASSGTRNNEKLFF; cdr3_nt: TGTGCCAGCTCCGGGACACGGAATAATGAAAAACTGTTTTTT
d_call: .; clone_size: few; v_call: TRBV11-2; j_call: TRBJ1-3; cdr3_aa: CASSLGAYSSGNTIYF; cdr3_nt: TGTGCCAGCAGCTTAGGAGCGTACTCCTCTGGAAACACCATATATTTT
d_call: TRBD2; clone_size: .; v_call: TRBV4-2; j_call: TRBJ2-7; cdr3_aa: CASSQTSGRITYEQYF; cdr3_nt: TGTGCCAGCAGCCAAACTAGCGGGAGGATTACCTACGAGCAGTACTTC
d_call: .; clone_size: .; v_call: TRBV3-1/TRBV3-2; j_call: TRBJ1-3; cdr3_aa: CASSQSGNTIYF; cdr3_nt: TGTGCCAGCAGCCAAAGCGGAAACACCATATATTTT
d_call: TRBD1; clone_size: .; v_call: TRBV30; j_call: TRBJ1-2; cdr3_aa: CAGQGKGYTF; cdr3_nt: TGTGCCGGACAGGGGAAGGGCTACACCTTC
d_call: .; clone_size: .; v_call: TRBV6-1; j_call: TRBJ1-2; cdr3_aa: CASSEALRGIYGYTF; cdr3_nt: TGTGCCAGCAGTGAAGCGCTTCGAGGGATCTATGGCTACACCTTC
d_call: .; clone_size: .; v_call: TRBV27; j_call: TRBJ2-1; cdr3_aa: CASSFGWTADEQFF; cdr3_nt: TGTGCCAGCAGTTTTGGTTGGACAGCCGATGAGCAGTTCTTC
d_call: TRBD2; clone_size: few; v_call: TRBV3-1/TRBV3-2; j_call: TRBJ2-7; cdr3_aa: CASSQDVASGRLEQYF; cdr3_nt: TGTGCCAGCAGCCAAGATGTGGCTAGCGGGAGGCTCGAGCAGTACTTC
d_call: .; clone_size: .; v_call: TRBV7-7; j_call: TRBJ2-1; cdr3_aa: CASSLAGTYNEQFF; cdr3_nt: TGTGCCAGCAGCTTGGCGGGAACCTACAATGAGCAGTTCTTC
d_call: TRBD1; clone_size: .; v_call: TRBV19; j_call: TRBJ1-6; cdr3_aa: CASSRETGLTYNSPLHF; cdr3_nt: TGTGCCAGTAGTAGAGAGACAGGGCTCACCTATAATTCACCCCTCCACTTT
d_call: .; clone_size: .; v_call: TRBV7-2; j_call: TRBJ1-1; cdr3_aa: CASSLVRGPEAFF; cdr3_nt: TGTGCCAGCAGCTTAGTGCGGGGCCCTGAAGCTTTCTTT
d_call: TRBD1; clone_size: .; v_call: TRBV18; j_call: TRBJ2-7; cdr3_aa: CASQDRGVSYEQYF; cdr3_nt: TGTGCCAGCCAAGACAGGGGGGTATCCTACGAGCAGTACTTC
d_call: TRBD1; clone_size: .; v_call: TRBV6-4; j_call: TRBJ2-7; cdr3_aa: CASSDVKKAGITLWGQGRGYEQYF; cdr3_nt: TGTGCCAGCAGTGACGTGAAGAAGGCTGGAATAACATTGTGGGGACAGGGAAGAGGATACGAGCAGTACTTC
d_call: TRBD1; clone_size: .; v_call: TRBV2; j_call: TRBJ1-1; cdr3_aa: CVGGLENTEAFF; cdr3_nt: TGTGTAGGGGGCCTTGAGAACACTGAAGCTTTCTTT
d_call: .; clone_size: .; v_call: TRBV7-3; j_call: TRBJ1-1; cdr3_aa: CASSHRGGWNTEAFF; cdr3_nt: TGTGCCAGCAGCCACCGGGGGGGATGGAACACTGAAGCTTTCTTT
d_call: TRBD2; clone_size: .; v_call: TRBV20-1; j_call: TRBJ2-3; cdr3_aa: CSASSTSGHTDTQYF; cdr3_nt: TGCAGTGCTAGTAGCACTAGCGGACACACAGATACGCAGTATTTT
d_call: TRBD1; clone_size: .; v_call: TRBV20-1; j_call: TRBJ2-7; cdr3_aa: CSASEGTVHEQYF; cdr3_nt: TGCAGTGCTAGTGAGGGGACAGTCCACGAGCAGTACTTC
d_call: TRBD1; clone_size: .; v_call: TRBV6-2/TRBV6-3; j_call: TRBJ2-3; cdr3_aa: CASSPATGRVTDTQYF; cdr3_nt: TGTGCCAGCAGCCCTGCGACAGGGCGGGTCACAGATACGCAGTATTTT
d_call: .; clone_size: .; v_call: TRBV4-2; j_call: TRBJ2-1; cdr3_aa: CASSQVLGVLDNEQFF; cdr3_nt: TGTGCCAGCAGCCAAGTTTTAGGGGTTTTAGACAATGAGCAGTTCTTC
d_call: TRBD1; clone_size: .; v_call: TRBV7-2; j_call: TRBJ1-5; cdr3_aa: CASSLGQGFNQPQHF; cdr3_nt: TGTGCCAGCAGCTTAGGACAGGGATTCAATCAGCCCCAGCATTTT
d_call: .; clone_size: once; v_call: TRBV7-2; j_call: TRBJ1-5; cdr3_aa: CASSLDNYSNQPQHF; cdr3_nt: TGTGCCAGCAGCTTGGACAACTATAGCAATCAGCCCCAGCATTTT